Listed here are 3 T cell receptor beta chains from one sample, sequenced in a study of cytomegalovirus exposure and HLA in healthy donors. PCR employed 60 Vbeta and 13 Jbeta primers. Sequencing used immunoSEQ multiplex PCR; TCRdb keeps in-frame clones, though not all of them. The sample lists some 96,000 clones, approximately 71% occurring once. Sequenced sample: PBMCs. The receptors here all came from a female donor in good health and CMV-seronegative.

The chain links TRBV5-1 to TRBJ2-2, with no clear D. The CDR3 sequence is 12 residues long. Germline lookup yields CDR1 SGHRS and CDR2 YFSETQ. V gave up 6 bases and J gave up 7 bases, with 10 bases separating them. The CDR3 region is CASTVSVGELFF. Written as DNA, the CDR3 is TGCGCCAGCACGGTGTCGGTCGGGGAGCTGTTTTTT.

The chain uses TRBV28 and TRBJ1-2; TRBD1 aligns across 7 bases. V dropped 2 bases and J dropped 4; count of bases not matched to a gene: 7. In germline, CDR1 is MDHEN, CDR2 SYDVKM. The CDR3 runs 15 residues. The CDR3 loop is CASSLERGQIYGYTF. The CDR3, as DNA: TGTGCCAGCAGTTTAGAAAGGGGGCAAATCTATGGCTACACCTTC.

The V call is TRBV7-9, the J call TRBJ2-3; perhaps TRBD2 as D (5 bases). The CDR3 runs to 13 residues. The V gene lost 5 bases and the J gene lost 1 base, with 7 bases spanning the gap. The germline V gene encodes CDR1 SEHNR and CDR2 FQNEAQ (reference sequence). CDR3 sequence (DNA): TGTGCCAGCAGCCCACTAGGCACAGATACGCAGTATTTT. It specifies CASSPLGTDTQYF.